What follows are 8 T cell receptor beta chains derived from one specimen sequenced in a study of shared clonotypes between healthy human individuals. The repertoire was sequenced with immunoSEQ multiplex PCR; TCRdb's copy has only in-frame clones and lacks some. This table has a few million clones, just over 90% appearing once. The sequenced material came from naive CD4+ T cells sorted from blood. Subset specified: CD45RA+ positively selected. The source is a young man in good health.

The chain combines TRBV19 with TRBJ2-5; 10 bases match TRBD2. Germline lookup yields CDR1 LNHDA and CDR2 SQIVND (reference sequence). V was pared by 1 base and J by 5 bases, with 10 bases of the junction left unmatched. The CDR3 extends over 17 amino acids. The DNA for the CDR3 is TGTGCCAGTAGTATAGTCACGCCTAGCGGGAGTGGGGAGACCCAGTACTTC. It translates to CASSIVTPSGSGETQYF. Full variable domain (missing parts from reference TRBV19 and TRBJ2-5): DGGITQSPKYLFRKEGQNVTLSCEQNLNHDAMYWYRQDPGQGLRLIYYSQIVNDFQKGDIAEGYSVSREKKESFPLTVTSAQKNPTAFYLCASSIVTPSGSGETQYFGPGTRLLVL.

The genes are TRBV9 and TRBJ2-3; 7 bases map to TRBD2. The germline V gene has CDR1 SGDLS and CDR2 YYNGEE. This CDR3 is 18 amino acids long. Trimming removed 1 base from V and 0 bases from J; junction bases left unmatched: 11. The CDR3 protein is CASSVSSGVTPSTDTQYF. The CDR3 region has the DNA TGTGCCAGCAGCGTATCTAGCGGTGTTACTCCTAGCACAGATACGCAGTATTTT.

Only one count was recorded for this clone. J is TRBJ1-2 and V is TRBV30; perhaps TRBD1 as D (5 bases). CDR1 is GTSNPN and CDR2 is SVGIG in the germline V gene (reference sequence). The CDR3 contains 14 residues. Trimming took off 0 bases at V and 6 bases at J, with 14 bases between the two ends. CDR3 DNA sequence: TGTGCCTGGAGTGTAGGGGCCGGGGCCCATGGCTACACCTTC. The encoded protein is CAWSVGAGAHGYTF. Complete variable domain (other parts from reference TRBV30 and TRBJ1-2): SQTIHQWPATLVQPVGSPLSLECTVEGTSNPNLYWYRQAAGRGLQLLFYSVGIGQISSEVPQNLSASRPQDRQFILSSKKLLLSDSGFYLCAWSVGAGAHGYTFGSGTRLTVV.

The CDR3 DNA sequence: TGTGCCAGCACGTCGGCTACCGCGAACACCGGGGAGCTGTTTTTT. It yields the protein CASTSATANTGELFF. This chain joins TRBV6-1 and TRBJ2-2; D unresolved. The CDR3 is 15 amino acids. Trimming pared 7 bases from V and 0 bases from J, leaving 12 bases between. Germline lookup yields CDR1 MNHNS and CDR2 SASEGT.

This clone has more than one count but fewer than ten. Distinct nucleotide sequences in the sample also encode this CDR3. The rearrangement uses TRBV10-3 and TRBJ1-2; 8 bases are shared with TRBD1. Trimming removed 2 bases from V and 2 bases from J; junction bases left unmatched: 1. The CDR3 contains 14 residues. Germline loops: CDR1 ENHRY, CDR2 SYGVKD. CDR3 region: CAISEGQGNYGYTF. The CDR3 region has the DNA TGTGCCATCAGTGAGGGACAGGGAAACTATGGCTACACCTTC.

This sequence joins TRBV14 and TRBJ1-5; a weak D match, TRBD1 (5 bases). Germline loops: CDR1 SGHDN, CDR2 FVKESK. V lost 0 bases and J 0 bases, leaving 30 bases between the germline ends. The CDR3 spans 23 residues. As DNA, the CDR3 is TGTGCCAGCAGCCAAGAGGTAAAGGGGCGCCGGGTCGTTAGATATAATAGCAATCAGCCCCAGCATTTT. It specifies CASSQEVKGRRVVRYNSNQPQHF. Full variable domain (rest looked up from reference TRBV14 and TRBJ1-5): EAGVTQFPSHSVIEKGQTVTLRCDPISGHDNLYWYRRVMGKEIKFLLHFVKESKQDESGMPNNRFLAERTGGTYSTLKVQPAELEDSGVYFCASSQEVKGRRVVRYNSNQPQHFGDGTRLSIL.

The rearrangement joins TRBV9 to TRBJ2-1; 10 bases line up with TRBD2. After removal of 4 bases from V and 3 bases from J, the junction contained 7 bases not matched to a gene. The CDR3 runs to 16 residues. Germline lookup yields CDR1 SGDLS and CDR2 YYNGEE. CDR3 nucleotide sequence: TGTGCCAGCAGCCCAGGTGGGACTAGCGACTACAATGAGCAGTTCTTC. Protein product: CASSPGGTSDYNEQFF.

The chain recombines TRBV7-9 with TRBJ2-5, with no clear D. The CDR3 extends over 15 amino acids. The V end was cut by 3 bases, the J end by 0 bases, with 11 bases between. From germline, CDR1 is SEHNR and CDR2 FQNEAQ (reference sequence). This CDR3 is CASSLVPRYQETQYF. The CDR3 DNA is TGTGCCAGCAGCTTGGTGCCGAGGTACCAAGAGACCCAGTACTTC.